The present T cell receptor (beta chain) was sequenced within a study of beta chain features in type 1 diabetes. General study findings and limits: Across all four CD4+ subsets, people with type 1 diabetes showed modestly shorter TCRB CDR3s.

In this sample, this clone turned up a few times. What it binds is not known. Expressed TCRB transcripts got sequenced, as all isolated RNA was reverse transcribed. Measured with immunoSEQ multiplex PCR; TCRdb has only the in-frame clones, and not every one. The data contain some 350,000 clones, roughly 13% of them seen just once; the ten biggest clones take up roughly 0.015%. This CDR3 contains 17 residues. The germline V gene encodes CDR1 KGHSH and CDR2 LQKENI. Unmatched junction bases numbered 9, after V lost 4 bases and J lost 5 bases. This TCR was recovered from a woman aged 18-30 years with type 1 diabetes. The chain couples TRBV18 to TRBJ2-1, with 12 bases identical to TRBD2. Sequencing used naive CD4+ T cells from blood. The CDR3, as DNA: TGTGCCAGCTCACACTACCTAGCGGGAGGGCCCGACAATGAGCAGTTCTTC. Amino acid sequence: CASSHYLAGGPDNEQFF.